These T cell receptor beta chains were read from a single sample in a study of regulatory T cells in long-lasting Graves disease. Via MiXCR, TCRdb re-called the multiplex PCR reads, giving one row per CDR3 protein. The sample lists 300,000 to 400,000 distinct CDR3 sequences, about 19% occurring once. This material consisted of peripheral blood mononuclear cells (PBMCs), taken when the disease was refractory, from a patient treated with antithyroid drugs. All receptors derive from a female donor with Graves disease. CDR3s include the opening cysteine and the closing phenylalanine or tryptophan. The D gene is left open where the match is weak. A clone size is listed for some rows: how often the clone was seen (once, few, many), or a class if it is expanded.

abundance	v_gene	d_gene	j_gene	CDR3nt	CDR3aa
few	TRBV20-1	TRBD2	TRBJ2-4	TGCAGTCTGGGGGGGGTAGCCAAAAACATTCAGTACTTC	CSLGGVAKNIQYF
.	TRBV5-1	.	TRBJ1-1	TGCGCCAGCAGCTTGGCCGGTCGGGTCGCCAACACTGAAGCTTTCTTT	CASSLAGRVANTEAFF
.	TRBV24-1	.	TRBJ2-7	TGTGCCACCAGTGACAGGGGCTACGAGCAGTACTTC	CATSDRGYEQYF
many	TRBV13	TRBD1	TRBJ1-1	TGTGCCAGCAGCTCCGCAGGGGGCACTGAAGCTTTCTTT	CASSSAGGTEAFF
.	TRBV12-3/TRBV12-4	.	TRBJ2-5	TGTGCCAGCTGCGGTCCCTTTGTGAAGACGGAGACCCAGTACTTC	CASCGPFVKTETQYF
few	TRBV14	.	TRBJ1-6	TGTGCCAGCAGCCCGTGGGGTTCACCCCTCCACTTT	CASSPWGSPLHF
many	TRBV5-1	.	TRBJ1-1	TGCGCCAGCAGACGACAGACAGACCGATCAAGACGGAACACTGAAGCTTTCTTT	CASRRQTDRSRRNTEAFF
few	TRBV19	.	TRBJ1-1	TGTGCCAGTCGGAGCGCGGGGCTCACTGAAGCTTTCTTT	CASRSAGLTEAFF
.	TRBV12-3/TRBV12-4	.	TRBJ2-1	TGTGCCAGCAGCCCGACTAGGGCCGATGAGCAGTTCTTC	CASSPTRADEQFF
many	TRBV6-5	.	TRBJ1-4	TGTGCCAGCAGTTACGAACAGGGAGGAGAAAAACTGTTTTTT	CASSYEQGGEKLFF
few	TRBV3-1	.	TRBJ2-1	TGTGCCAGCAGCCGGCTGGGACGGCTGGCTATCAATGAGCAGTTCTTC	CASSRLGRLAINEQFF
.	TRBV2	.	TRBJ1-4	TGTGCCAGCGACTGGGGGGGATTAGGAGAAAAACTGTTTTTT	CASDWGGLGEKLFF
many	TRBV3-1	TRBD1	TRBJ1-5	TGTGCCAGCAGCCAAGATATAGGGGGCCGGCCCCAGCATTTT	CASSQDIGGRPQHF
.	TRBV6-1	.	TRBJ1-4	TGTGCCAGCAGTGAAGGACACAATGAAAGACTGTTTTTT	CASSEGHNERLFF
.	TRBV12-3/TRBV12-4	.	TRBJ2-1	TGTGCCAGCAGTCTACACTCCTACAATGAGCAGTTCTTC	CASSLHSYNEQFF
few	TRBV6-5	.	TRBJ1-1	TGTGCCAGCAGTTTTAAAAGGGGAAGGGCTTTCTTT	CASSFKRGRAFF
few	TRBV20-1	.	TRBJ2-7	TGCAGTGCTAGTGGGACTAATCCACGGGGGCAAACGTCCTACGAGCAGTACTTC	CSASGTNPRGQTSYEQYF
many	TRBV7-8	.	TRBJ1-2	TGTGCCAGCAGCGTATACCGGGATGGCTACACCTTC	CASSVYRDGYTF
many	TRBV2	.	TRBJ2-5	TGTGCCAGCAGACCGACAGGTGGGGAGACCCAGTACTTC	CASRPTGGETQYF
many	TRBV28	.	TRBJ2-7	TGTGCCAGCAGCCAACTAGGGGGCGAGCAGTACTTC	CASSQLGGEQYF
.	TRBV19	TRBD1	TRBJ2-7	TGTGCCAGTAGTTCCCCGGGACAGATCATCTACGAGCAGTACTTC	CASSSPGQIIYEQYF
few	TRBV18	.	TRBJ2-5	TGTGCCAGCTCACCTTACAGAGAAGTAAAGACCCAGTACTTC	CASSPYREVKTQYF
many	TRBV12-3/TRBV12-4	.	TRBJ1-5	TGTGCCAGCAGTCTGGCGCCAAATCAGCCCCAGCATTTT	CASSLAPNQPQHF
few	TRBV7-9	.	TRBJ2-7	TGTGCCAGCAGCCGACTATTTAGCGAGCAGTACTTC	CASSRLFSEQYF
.	TRBV6-1	TRBD1	TRBJ1-5	TGTGCCAGCAGTGAAGAAAGGTCAGGGGGCCAGCCCCATCATTTT	CASSEERSGGQPHHF
many	TRBV28	.	TRBJ1-5	TGTGCCAGCAGTTATAGGACGGGCTCGAGGCAGCCCCAGCATTTT	CASSYRTGSRQPQHF
.	TRBV7-9	.	TRBJ1-1	TGTGCCAGCAGCTTAAGGACGGCGAACACTGAAGCTTTCTTT	CASSLRTANTEAFF
many	TRBV29-1	TRBD1	TRBJ1-6	TGCAGCGTTGCGTCCGGGACAGGGAATTCACCCCTCCACTTT	CSVASGTGNSPLHF
few	TRBV7-2	.	TRBJ2-1	TGTGCCAGCAGCTTAAGGGGGGGGAGCTCCTACAATGAGCAGTTCTTC	CASSLRGGSSYNEQFF
.	TRBV6-1	.	TRBJ1-1	TGTGCCAGCAGTCACGAGGTGGACATTCTGGGGTTGAACACTGAAGCTTTCTTT	CASSHEVDILGLNTEAFF
many	TRBV3-1	.	TRBJ2-2	TGTGCCAGCAGCCAACTAAACACCGGGGAGCTGTTTTTT	CASSQLNTGELFF
.	TRBV7-6	.	TRBJ2-7	TGTGCCAGCAGCTTAGGCCCTCCAAGGGGCGTAGTGGGGCAGTACTTC	CASSLGPPRGVVGQYF
.	TRBV7-2	.	TRBJ1-2	TGTGCCAGCAGCTTAGAGGCAGGGTTAGGTGGCTACACCTTC	CASSLEAGLGGYTF
few	TRBV7-9	TRBD1	TRBJ1-5	TGTGCCAGCAGCCCCGGGGACAGGGGTGGCCAGCCCCAGCATTTT	CASSPGDRGGQPQHF
once	TRBV10-2	TRBD2	TRBJ2-2	TGCGCCAGCAGGGGCGGGGGAGCCGAGGAGCTGTTTTTT	CASRGGGAEELFF
many	TRBV6-1	TRBD1	TRBJ1-5	TGTGCCAGCAGTCAGGGGGGAAATCAGCCCCAGCATTTT	CASSQGGNQPQHF
.	TRBV3-1	.	TRBJ1-1	TGTGCCAGCAGCCAAGAATACTCTCTGGGGATAAGCACTGAAGCTTTCTTT	CASSQEYSLGISTEAFF
many	TRBV28	.	TRBJ1-2	TGTGCCAGCAGTTCACCCCCTTTAGGGAGCGGCTACACCTTC	CASSSPPLGSGYTF
many	TRBV6-5	.	TRBJ1-4	TGTGCCAGCAGTTCTTCTTCTTCAGACGGTGAAAAACTGTTTTTT	CASSSSSSDGEKLFF
many	TRBV28	.	TRBJ1-5	TGTGCCAGCAATCTGGGCAATCAGCCCCAGCATTTT	CASNLGNQPQHF